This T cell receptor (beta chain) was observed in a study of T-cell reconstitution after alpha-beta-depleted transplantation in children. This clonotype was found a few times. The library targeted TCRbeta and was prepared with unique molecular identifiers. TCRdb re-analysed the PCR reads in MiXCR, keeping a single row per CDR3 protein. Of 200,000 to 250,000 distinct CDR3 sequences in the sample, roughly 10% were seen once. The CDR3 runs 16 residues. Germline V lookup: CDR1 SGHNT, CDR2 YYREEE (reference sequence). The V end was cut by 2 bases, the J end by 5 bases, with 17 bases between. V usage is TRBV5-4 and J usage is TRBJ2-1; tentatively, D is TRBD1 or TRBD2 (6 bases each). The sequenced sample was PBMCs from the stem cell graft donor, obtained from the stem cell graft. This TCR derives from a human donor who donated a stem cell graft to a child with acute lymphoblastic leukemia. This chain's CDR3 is CASSLGLGGANNEQFF. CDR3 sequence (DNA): TGTGCCAGCAGCTTAGGGTTGGGGGGCGCAAACAATGAGCAGTTCTTC.